The present TCR beta chain was sequenced within a study of T-cell memory formation after mild COVID-19. Note on this clonotype: The target antigen is unknown.

V gave up 2 bases and J gave up 7 bases, with 12 bases separating them. Germline V gene lookup returns CDR1 MNHEY and CDR2 SVGAGI. The CDR3 extends over 14 amino acids. General study findings and limits: Day 15 to 85 contracting clones showed balanced CD4/CD8; day 15 to 37 expanders favored CD4+.

MiXCR was run by TCRdb on the 5' RACE reads, yielding one entry per CDR3 protein. The top ten hold 20% to 25% of the sample, which has about 430,000 distinct CDR3 sequences, under 20% seen once. Sequencing used PBMCs or a T cell subset sorted from them (not recorded which). The gene calls are TRBV6-5 and TRBJ1-5; D perhaps matches TRBD1 (6 bases). This clonotype was obtained from a man between 18 and 35 years old who had mild COVID-19 (a few samples of this study predate the infection). Cell type and time point are not known. The DNA of the CDR3 is TGTGCCAGCAGTTACGCAGGGGCTCGGCAGCCCCAGCATTTT. This sequence encodes CASSYAGARQPQHF.